What follows are 19 T cell receptor beta chains derived from one specimen sequenced in a study of blood T cell repertoires in COVID-19. Sequencing was performed with immunoSEQ multiplex PCR; in TCRdb, only in-frame clones are kept and a portion is missing. Here the sample spans around 380,000 clones, roughly 86% being singletons. The sample comprised peripheral blood. The receptors shown here come from a human donor with acute or convalescent COVID-19. The donor label of this sample is uncertain.

In regard to this clone: Other DNA sequences in the sample encode the same CDR3. CDR3 in DNA: TGTGCCAGCAGTTTCAGGCAGCCCCAGCATTTT. This gives the protein CASSFRQPQHF. The V and J genes are TRBV28 and TRBJ1-5; D gene uncertain. This CDR3 region has 11 residues. Germline CDR1 MDHEN, CDR2 SYDVKM. The germline V and J ends were trimmed by 3 bases and 7 bases, with 4 bases remaining between them.

V is TRBV5-4 and J is TRBJ1-2, with 12 positions matching TRBD1. Trimming at V came to 5 bases and at J to 4 bases, leaving 6 bases not matched to a gene. CDR3 length: 15 residues. Germline values: CDR1 SGHNT, CDR2 YYREEE (reference sequence). CDR3 sequence reads: CASRPGQGASYGYTF. The CDR3 DNA follows: TGTGCCAGCAGGCCGGGACAGGGGGCATCCTATGGCTACACCTTC.

The V gene is TRBV5-6, the J gene TRBJ2-7, with 9 bases matching TRBD2. The CDR3 consists of 15 residues. Trimming removed 1 base from V and 3 bases from J; junction bases left unmatched: 5. CDR1 is SGHDT, CDR2 YYEEEE, per germline. The CDR3 loop reads CASSLSGGRVYEQYF. CDR3 coding DNA: TGTGCCAGCAGCTTGTCTGGCGGGAGGGTCTACGAGCAGTACTTC.

The genes are TRBV18 and TRBJ1-5; 9 bases fit TRBD1. Unmatched junction bases numbered 7, after V lost 3 bases and J lost 4 bases. Germline values: CDR1 KGHSH, CDR2 LQKENI. The CDR3 runs 16 residues. CDR3 in amino acids: CASSPGTGNSNQPQHF. The CDR3 bases are TGTGCCAGCTCACCCGGGACAGGGAATTCGAATCAGCCCCAGCATTTT.

The rearrangement joins TRBV4-1 to TRBJ2-1; D may be TRBD1 (6 bases). V lost 3 bases to trimming and J lost 10 bases, with 13 bases between them. The V gene's germline CDR1 is MGHRA and CDR2 YSYEKL. The CDR3 loop spans 13 amino acids. The CDR3: CASSHPGEDEQFF. CDR3 coding DNA: TGCGCCAGCAGCCATCCAGGGGAAGACGAGCAGTTCTTC.

This rearrangement joins TRBV10-3 to TRBJ2-3; D is undetermined. V was clipped by 10 bases and J by 1 base, with 6 bases between them. The CDR3 covers 11 residues. Germline V lookup: CDR1 ENHRY, CDR2 SYGVKD. The CDR3 spells CATRGTDTQYF. CDR3 DNA: TGTGCCACCCGGGGCACAGATACGCAGTATTTT.

This clone was observed at least ten times. The chain carries TRBV6-1 and TRBJ2-2, with a possible D match to TRBD2 (6 bases). With 3 bases removed from V and 16 bases from J, the gap between germline ends came to 15 bases. Germline V gene lookup returns CDR1 MNHNS and CDR2 SASEGT. This CDR3 contains 12 residues. The CDR3 nucleotides are TGTGCCAGCAGTGAGCGGAGGCAGGAGGGGTTTTTT. This translates into CASSERRQEGFF.

The chain is built from TRBV10-3 and TRBJ1-3; D gene ambiguous. Trimming pared 8 bases from V and 0 bases from J, leaving 5 bases between. This CDR3 has 12 amino acids. The germline V gene encodes CDR1 ENHRY and CDR2 SYGVKD. Here the CDR3 DNA reads TGTGCCATCGGGCGCTCTGGAAACACCATATATTTT. It encodes CAIGRSGNTIYF.

The V and J genes are TRBV27 and TRBJ2-7; TRBD2 matches 7 bases. Germline CDR1 MNHEY, CDR2 SMNVEV (reference sequence). Losses at the gene ends were 10 bases for V and 1 base for J; bases not matched to a gene: 13. This CDR3 has 15 residues. The CDR3 nucleotides are TGTGCCACTCGAACTAGCGCCCAAGGGTCCTACGAGCAGTACTTC. Translating it yields CATRTSAQGSYEQYF.

A note on this clone: The sample holds other DNA sequences that translate to the same CDR3. The chain links TRBV4-1 to TRBJ1-5; no reliable D call. This CDR3 spans 14 amino acids. Trimming left V 4 bases short and J 0 bases short, with 7 bases between. In germline, CDR1 is MGHRA, CDR2 YSYEKL. The DNA for the CDR3 is TGCGCCAGCAGCCCCCAGGTTAGCAATCAGCCCCAGCATTTT. Translation gives CASSPQVSNQPQHF.

This clone was detected only once. The chain joins TRBV4-2 to TRBJ1-1; TRBD1 matches 7 bases. V lost 0 bases and J lost 2; bases outside the gene matches: 12. Germline V gives CDR1 LGHNA, CDR2 YNFKEQ. The CDR3 length is 18 residues. CDR3: CASSQDSFRTGLNTEAFF. DNA of the CDR3: TGTGCCAGCAGCCAAGATTCGTTTCGGACAGGACTAAACACTGAAGCTTTCTTT.

The chain has TRBV6-5 and TRBJ1-5; 9 positions agree with TRBD1. This CDR3 spans 15 amino acids. V gave up 5 bases and J gave up 3 bases; unmatched junction bases: 5. The germline CDR1 and CDR2 sequences are MNHEY and SVGAGI. CDR3 sequence (DNA): TGTGCCAGCAGTAGGGACAGGGCGGACAATCAGCCCCAGCATTTT. This gives the protein CASSRDRADNQPQHF.

This clone was detected once. The chain recombines TRBV28 with TRBJ1-2; TRBD1 matches at 7 bases. V lost 5 bases and J lost 4; bases outside the gene matches: 16. The CDR3 contains 17 residues. CDR1 is MDHEN and CDR2 is SYDVKM in the germline V gene. CDR3 coding DNA: TGTGCCAGCAGTCCCCGAGACAGGGCTGTAATATTCTATGGCTACACCTTC. This gives the protein CASSPRDRAVIFYGYTF.

The rearrangement links TRBV11-2 to TRBJ2-1; perhaps TRBD2 as D (6 bases). V was pared by 2 bases and J by 9 bases, with 14 bases between. Germline lookup yields CDR1 SGHAT and CDR2 FQNNGV. CDR3 length equals 14 residues. The chain's CDR3 is CASSLTGASGEQFF. CDR3 DNA: TGTGCCAGCAGCTTAACGGGAGCCTCCGGTGAGCAGTTCTTC.

V and J are TRBV5-1 and TRBJ2-5, with 14 bases that match TRBD2. With V trimmed by 4 bases and J by 9 bases, 8 bases remained unmatched. CDR1 and CDR2 from the germline V gene are SGHRS and YFSETQ. The CDR3 sequence is 15 residues long. The DNA for the CDR3 is TGCGCCAGCAGCAAGGGACTAGCGGGGGCTGGGGCCCAGTACTTC. This translates into CASSKGLAGAGAQYF.

The J gene is TRBJ2-6, the V gene TRBV21-1; the D segment call TRBD2 is taken from the table without a DNA check. TRBV21-1 is noted as a pseudogene. CDR3 length: 19 amino acids. The CDR3 protein is CASPRTVSSALSGANVLTF. In nucleotides, the CDR3 is TGTGCCAGCCCCCGCACGGTGTCTTCCGCACTCTCTGGGGCCAACGTCCTGACTTTC.

The chain couples TRBV2 to TRBJ1-2, with TRBD1 as a possible D gene (6 bases). This CDR3 region has 15 residues. The V and J ends lost 6 bases and 3 bases respectively, with 17 bases between them. Per germline, CDR1 SNHLY and CDR2 FYNNEI. This CDR3 is CASSQGLSTDYGYTF. The DNA of the CDR3 is TGTGCCAGCAGCCAGGGGCTGAGTACGGACTATGGCTACACCTTC.

The chain couples TRBV27 to TRBJ1-1; TRBD1 might be the D (6 bases). V lost 6 bases and J 2 bases, leaving 10 bases between the germline ends. This CDR3 is built from 13 residues. The V gene's germline CDR1 is MNHEY and CDR2 SMNVEV (reference sequence). Written as DNA, the CDR3 is TGTGCCAGCAGCCTGACAGGTAACACTGAAGCTTTCTTT. Its translation: CASSLTGNTEAFF.

The CDR3 spells CASSPGETLNSPLHF. The CDR3 nucleotides read TGTGCCAGCAGCCCGGGGGAGACTCTTAATTCACCCCTCCACTTT. This sequence joins TRBV2 and TRBJ1-6; D is perhaps TRBD1 (5 bases). Trimming took off 6 bases at V and 6 bases at J, with 15 bases between the two ends. This CDR3 contains 15 residues. Germline-derived CDR1 and CDR2 are SNHLY and FYNNEI.